A selection of T cell receptor beta chains follows, all from one sample in a study of T cell repertoires in cytomegalovirus infection. TCRdb passed the reads through MiXCR, listing each CDR3 protein once. This table holds 650,000 to 850,000 distinct CDR3 sequences, 25% to 30% found once. Their antigens remain unidentified. Sequenced here: cultured CD8+ T cells from PBMCs, sampled from culture after CMV antigen stimulation. These receptors came from a human donor in good health (CMV status not recorded). Some clones in this sample may be carry-over from other donors' samples. CDR3s include the opening cysteine and the closing phenylalanine or tryptophan. D genes are given only for firm matches. Clone sizes are given selectively: once, few, many, or a class where the clone is expanded.

CDR3 DNA	CDR3 protein	clone size	J gene	D gene	V gene
TGCGCCAGCAGCCCTATAGGACAGGGTAACAATGAGCAGTTCTTC	CASSPIGQGNNEQFF	-	TRBJ2-1	TRBD1	TRBV4-3
TGTGCCAGCAGCCCGGGACAGGGGGTTCAGCCCCAGCATTTT	CASSPGQGVQPQHF	few	TRBJ1-5	TRBD1	TRBV12-3/TRBV12-4
TGTGCCAGCAGCATCGGGCAGGGGGAAGAGACCCAGTACTTC	CASSIGQGEETQYF	many	TRBJ2-5	TRBD1	TRBV7-2
TGTGCCAGCAGCCCAAGCAGTGGCAGGGTGGGGCGGAGGTCACCCCTCCACTTT	CASSPSSGRVGRRSPLHF	-	TRBJ1-6	-	TRBV12-3/TRBV12-4
TGTGCCATCGCCCGGGGGGTCACAGATACGCAGTATTTT	CAIARGVTDTQYF	once	TRBJ2-3	TRBD2	TRBV19
TGTGCCAGCAGCGTAGAGAGAGATACGCAGTATTTT	CASSVERDTQYF	few	TRBJ2-3	-	TRBV9
TGTGCCAGCAGCTCAACCACGAACACTGAAGCTTTCTTT	CASSSTTNTEAFF	many	TRBJ1-1	-	TRBV7-8
TGTGCCATCAGTGAGTCTGGACAGGGGCCCAGGGCCCAGTACTTC	CAISESGQGPRAQYF	few	TRBJ2-5	TRBD1	TRBV10-3
TGCGCCAGCAGCCAAGATAGAAACAGGCAGTTCTTC	CASSQDRNRQFF	-	TRBJ2-1	-	TRBV4-3
TGTGCCAGCAGCCCGCACACCCAGCCCGGGGAGCTGTTTTTT	CASSPHTQPGELFF	-	TRBJ2-2	-	TRBV5-8
TGTGCCAGCAGTTACTCGCTAGCGGGGGGGCTATACACCGGGGAGCTGTTTTTT	CASSYSLAGGLYTGELFF	few	TRBJ2-2	TRBD2	TRBV6-5
TGTGCCAGCAGCCCCCGGGCGGGGGGCTTATACAATGAGCAGTTCTTC	CASSPRAGGLYNEQFF	few	TRBJ2-1	TRBD2	TRBV4-2
TGCAGCGTTCACCGCGCCAATGAGCAGTTCTTC	CSVHRANEQFF	-	TRBJ2-1	-	TRBV29-1
TGTGCCAGCAAATGGGGTGGTTCCTACAATGAGCAGTTCTTC	CASKWGGSYNEQFF	-	TRBJ2-1	-	TRBV27
TGTGCCAGCAGTGGTTTGGAAGGGGTGAACACTGAAGCTTTCTTT	CASSGLEGVNTEAFF	-	TRBJ1-1	-	TRBV2
TGTGCCAGCAGCTCTTCCGGTCAGGGACGGGGTGAGCAGTTCTTC	CASSSSGQGRGEQFF	many	TRBJ2-1	-	TRBV7-6
TGTGCCAGCAGCTCAGATTCCGGGACAGCCGGAAACATTCAGTACTTC	CASSSDSGTAGNIQYF	many	TRBJ2-4	TRBD1	TRBV7-2
TGTGCCAGCAGTTTCTCTAGGACCCTGCAGGTGAGCAATCAGCCCCAGCATTTT	CASSFSRTLQVSNQPQHF	-	TRBJ1-5	-	TRBV6-2/TRBV6-3
TGTGCCAGCATAAGGTCAACTAACTATGGCTACACCTTC	CASIRSTNYGYTF	once	TRBJ1-2	-	TRBV5-5
TGTGCCAGCAGCCGAGCGGGTAACAATCAGCCCCAGCATTTT	CASSRAGNNQPQHF	few	TRBJ1-5	-	TRBV11-1
TGTGCCATCAGTGAGCCGGGACAGGGGGCCAAGAATGAGCAGTTCTTC	CAISEPGQGAKNEQFF	many	TRBJ2-1	TRBD1	TRBV10-3
TGCGCCAGCAGCCAAGAACTCTCCTACGAGCAGTACTTC	CASSQELSYEQYF	-	TRBJ2-7	-	TRBV4-1